The TCR beta chain under discussion was sequenced for a study of blood T cell repertoires in COVID-19. The overall study: The United States, Italy and Spain provided the acute and convalescent COVID-19 samples. Nucleic acid was either cDNA or gDNA, and it came from T cells, B-cell-depleted T cells, or PBMCs.

CDR1 is MNHNS, CDR2 SASEGT, per germline. Trimming removed 3 bases from V and 8 bases from J, with 13 bases in between. The CDR3 sequence is 13 residues long. This clone was counted once. This same CDR3 is encoded by further DNA sequences in the sample. Per the original methods: Reference gene primer amplification in the assay estimated nucleated cell counts. The table came from immunoSEQ multiplex PCR; TCRdb's copy has only in-frame clones and leaves some out. The V and J calls and the clone size are those of that table, but D and trimming were determined from the DNA. The table records roughly 260,000 clones, about nine tenths of them present only once.

Sequencing was done on a sample of peripheral blood. The TCR originated in a woman aged 50 to 60 who had recovered from COVID-19. The chain links TRBV6-1 to TRBJ1-2, with D possibly being TRBD1 (6 bases). Here the CDR3 reads CASSEAGERGYTF. The CDR3 DNA follows: TGTGCCAGCAGTGAGGCAGGGGAGAGGGGCTACACCTTC.